This T cell receptor (beta chain) comes out of a study of blood T cell dynamics during melanoma immunotherapy. Study-level information: Patients with metastatic melanoma got pembrolizumab or nivolumab-ipilimumab as first-line care.

The CDR3 length is 12 residues. Germline V lookup: CDR1 MNHEY, CDR2 SVGAGI. The ends were cut back, 2 bases at V and 3 bases at J, with 4 bases in the middle. Sequencing used immunoSEQ multiplex PCR; TCRdb keeps in-frame clones, though not all of them. In the table there are approximately 11,000 clones, about four fifths of which are singletons. Time point in this sample: week 3, after first cycle of checkpoint inhibitor. Sequenced here: blood, sampled from a patient treated with checkpoint blockade. This chain joins TRBV6-5 and TRBJ1-1, with D unresolved. This receptor was identified in a human donor with melanoma. For the CDR3, the DNA is TGTGCCAGCAGTTACGCCTACACTGAAGCTTTCTTT. This gives the protein CASSYAYTEAFF.